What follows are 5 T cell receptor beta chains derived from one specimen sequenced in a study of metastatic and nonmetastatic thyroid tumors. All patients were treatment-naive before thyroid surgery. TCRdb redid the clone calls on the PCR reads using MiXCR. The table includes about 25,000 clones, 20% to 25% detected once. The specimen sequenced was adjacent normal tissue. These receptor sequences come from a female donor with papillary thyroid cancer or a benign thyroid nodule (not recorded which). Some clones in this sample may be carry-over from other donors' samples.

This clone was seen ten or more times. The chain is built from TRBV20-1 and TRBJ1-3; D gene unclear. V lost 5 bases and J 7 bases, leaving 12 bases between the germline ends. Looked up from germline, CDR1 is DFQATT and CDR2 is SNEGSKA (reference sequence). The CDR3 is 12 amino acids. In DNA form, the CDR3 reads TGCAGTGCTGGGGTCGGCGGGAACACCATATATTTT. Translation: CSAGVGGNTIYF.

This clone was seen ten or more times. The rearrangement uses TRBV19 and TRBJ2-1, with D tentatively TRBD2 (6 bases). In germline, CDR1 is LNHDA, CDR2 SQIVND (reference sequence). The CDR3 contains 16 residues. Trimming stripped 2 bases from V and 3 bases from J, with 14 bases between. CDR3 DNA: TGTGCCAGTAGTATATTAGAGGCGGGATACTACAATGAGCAGTTCTTC. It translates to CASSILEAGYYNEQFF.

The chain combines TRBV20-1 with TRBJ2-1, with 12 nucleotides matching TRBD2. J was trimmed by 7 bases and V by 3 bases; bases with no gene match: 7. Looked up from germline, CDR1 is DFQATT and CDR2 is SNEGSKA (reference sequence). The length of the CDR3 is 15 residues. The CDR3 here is CSASFCTSGRNEQFF. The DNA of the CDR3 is TGCAGTGCTAGTTTCTGTACTAGCGGGAGGAATGAGCAGTTCTTC.

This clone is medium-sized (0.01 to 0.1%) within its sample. This CDR3 reads CASKNPGAGNQPQHF. The CDR3 DNA follows: TGTGCCAGCAAGAATCCAGGGGCTGGCAATCAGCCCCAGCATTTT. This chain connects TRBV6-1 to TRBJ1-5, with a weak D call TRBD1 (6 bases). From germline, CDR1 is MNHNS and CDR2 SASEGT. The CDR3 runs 15 residues. V was clipped by 7 bases and J by 2 bases, with 15 bases between them.

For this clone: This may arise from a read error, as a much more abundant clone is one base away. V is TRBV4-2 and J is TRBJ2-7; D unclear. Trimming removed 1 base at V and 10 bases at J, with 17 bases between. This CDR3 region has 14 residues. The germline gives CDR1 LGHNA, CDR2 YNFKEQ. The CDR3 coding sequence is TGTGCCAGCAGCCAAGGGGCACGACATGACCTCCAGTACTTC. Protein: CASSQGARHDLQYF.